The 8 T cell receptor beta chains below come from one sample, sequenced in a study of cytomegalovirus exposure and HLA in healthy donors. PCR used 60 Vbeta primers and 13 Jbeta primers. Data came from immunoSEQ multiplex PCR; TCRdb stores just in-frame clones and leaves some out. The sample includes about 80,000 clones, approximately 60% seen only once; the top ten take under 4.5%. The sample comprised PBMCs. The receptors originated from a male donor in good health and CMV-seropositive.

The chain employs TRBV11-2 and TRBJ2-1; tentative D call: TRBD2 (6 bases). This CDR3 is 15 amino acids long. Trimming cost V 5 bases and J 4 bases, with 15 bases left between them. Germline CDR1 and CDR2: SGHAT and FQNNGV. The CDR3 DNA reads TGTGCCAGCAGCCCCGGTGCAGGGAGGTACAATGAGCAGTTCTTC. It translates to CASSPGAGRYNEQFF.

The chain employs TRBV19 and TRBJ1-5; D unclear. The CDR3 has 14 residues. V dropped 3 bases and J dropped 0 bases, with 6 bases sitting between them. Germline CDR1 LNHDA, CDR2 SQIVND (reference sequence). CDR3 bases: TGTGCCAGTAGTATCGTCGTTAGCAATCAGCCCCAGCATTTT. Residues: CASSIVVSNQPQHF.

This clone was seen a handful of times. The chain links TRBV10-3 to TRBJ2-5, with 8 positions matching TRBD1. This CDR3 is built from 13 residues. Per germline, CDR1 ENHRY and CDR2 SYGVKD. V gave up 2 bases and J gave up 5 bases; unmatched junction bases: 1. The CDR3 coding sequence is TGTGCCATCAGTGAGGGACAGGGTGAGACCCAGTACTTC. This codes for CAISEGQGETQYF.

This clone occurred a few times. The chain employs TRBV28 and TRBJ2-7, with 8 positions matching TRBD2. Trimming removed 8 bases from V and 3 bases from J; junction bases left unmatched: 6. There are 13 residues in the CDR3. Germline assignment: CDR1 MDHEN and CDR2 SYDVKM. CDR3 sequence reads: CASPGLDLYEQYF. CDR3 nucleotides: TGTGCCAGCCCGGGACTAGACCTCTACGAGCAGTACTTC.

V is TRBV6-5 and J is TRBJ1-6; 7 bases fit TRBD1. This CDR3 contains 15 residues. V was pared by 4 bases and J by 10 bases, with 10 bases of the junction left unmatched. The germline V gene encodes CDR1 MNHEY and CDR2 SVGAGI. The CDR3 nucleotides are TGTGCCAGCAGTTCCACCCAGGGGGACAAGTCACCCCTCCACTTT. Translated: CASSSTQGDKSPLHF.

This clone has more than one count but fewer than ten. CDR3 region: CASSAETGTSGNTIYF. Written as DNA, the CDR3 is TGTGCCAGCAGCGCCGAGACAGGAACCTCTGGAAACACCATATATTTT. The chain combines TRBV7-3 with TRBJ1-3; the D gene is possibly TRBD1 (6 bases). V was cut by 5 bases and J by 0 bases, with 14 bases left in between. The CDR3 is 16 residues long. The germline V gene has CDR1 SGHTA and CDR2 FQGTGA.

This clone appeared once. This rearrangement joins TRBV7-9 to TRBJ1-5; possible D gene TRBD1, 6 bases. CDR1 is SEHNR and CDR2 is FQNEAQ in the germline V gene (reference sequence). Trimming pared 4 bases from V and 3 bases from J, leaving 16 bases between. The CDR3 consists of 16 residues. The DNA of the CDR3 is TGTGCCAGCAGCTCCTTGGGGGGGGCCCTCAATCAGCCCCAGCATTTT. Protein sequence: CASSSLGGALNQPQHF. Supplemented by reference TRBV7-9 and TRBJ1-5, the full variable domain reads DTGVSQNPRHKITKRGQNVTFRCDPISEHNRLYWYRQTLGQGPEFLTYFQNEAQLEKSRLLSDRFSAERPKGSFSTLEIQRTEQGDSAMYLCASSSLGGALNQPQHFGDGTRLSIL.

This clone was counted a single time. The sample carries other DNA sequences with the same CDR3. The chain is built from TRBV7-2 and TRBJ2-1; the match to TRBD2 covers 9 bases. V lost 3 bases to trimming and J lost 2 bases; unmatched junction nucleotides: 2. Germline CDR1 is SGHTA and CDR2 is FQGNSA. The CDR3 extends over 15 amino acids. Here the CDR3 DNA reads TGTGCCAGCAGCTTGACTAGCGGACCCTACAATGAGCAGTTCTTC. Translating gives CASSLTSGPYNEQFF.